These 32 T cell receptor beta chains originate from one sample sequenced in a study of blood T cell repertoires in COVID-19. Measured with immunoSEQ multiplex PCR; TCRdb has only the in-frame clones, and not every one. In the table there are about 150,000 clones, 76% of which are singletons. Specimen: peripheral blood. The origin of the receptors is a man aged 60 to 69 with acute or convalescent COVID-19.

This chain connects TRBV19 to TRBJ2-7; 11 bases map to TRBD2. From germline, CDR1 is LNHDA and CDR2 SQIVND (reference sequence). The CDR3 runs to 15 residues. After removal of 3 bases from V and 7 bases from J, the junction contained 8 bases not matched to a gene. The DNA for the CDR3 is TGTGCCAGTAGTATTGTTAGCGGGAGGGCGCTGGAGCAGTACTTC. Encoded protein: CASSIVSGRALEQYF.

In nucleotides, the CDR3 is TGTGCCTGGATGGCCTACTTCCCTAGGCTGGACTACAATGAGCAGTTCTTC. Translated: CAWMAYFPRLDYNEQFF. The chain is built from TRBV30 and TRBJ2-1; D ambiguous. V gave up 4 bases and J gave up 3 bases, with 22 bases separating them. The CDR3 covers 17 residues. CDR1 is GTSNPN, CDR2 SVGIG, per germline (reference sequence).

Only a few counts were recorded for this clone. V is TRBV28 and J is TRBJ2-7, with 7 nucleotides matching TRBD2. The V segment lost 3 bases and the J segment 0 bases; nucleotides outside the gene matches: 5. The CDR3 has 15 amino acids. Germline lookup yields CDR1 MDHEN and CDR2 SYDVKM. The CDR3, as DNA: TGTGCCAGCAGTTTCCCGGCTAGCGGCTCCTACGAGCAGTACTTC. Residues: CASSFPASGSYEQYF.

The V gene is TRBV6-5, the J gene TRBJ1-2, with TRBD1 as a possible D gene (5 bases). V was pared by 0 bases and J by 4 bases, with 9 bases between. Germline assignment: CDR1 MNHEY and CDR2 SVGAGI. The CDR3 length is 14 residues. The CDR3 region has the DNA TGTGCCAGCAGTTACTCGACAGCCACCTATGGCTACACCTTC. Its translation: CASSYSTATYGYTF.

This chain uses TRBV19 with TRBJ1-5; TRBD1 matches 9 bases. CDR1 and CDR2 from the germline V gene are LNHDA and SQIVND (reference sequence). V trimming: 7 bases; J trimming: 7 bases; junction bases outside the gene matches: 8. There are 14 residues in the CDR3. CDR3 sequence: CASKPDRGRQPQHF. The CDR3 region has the DNA TGTGCCAGTAAACCGGACAGGGGAAGACAGCCCCAGCATTTT.

This rearrangement joins TRBV2 to TRBJ2-1; TRBD2 matches at 9 bases. The germline V gene has CDR1 SNHLY and CDR2 FYNNEI. The CDR3 has 13 amino acids. The junction had 1 base not matched to a gene; V was cut back by 10 bases and J by 0 bases. CDR3 in amino acids: CAISGSSYNEQFF. The CDR3 DNA is TGTGCCATTAGCGGGAGCTCCTACAATGAGCAGTTCTTC.

The sample holds one count of this clone. This CDR3 fails to terminate in the conserved phenylalanine or tryptophan, so it likely reflects a read error. The DNA is omitted, as the CDR3 cannot be located on it reliably, and the CDR3 follows TCRdb's listing. The chain carries TRBV25-1 and TRBJ1-2; the table gives TRBD1 as D, unverified against the DNA. Germline V gene data show CDR1 as MGHDK and CDR2 as SYGVNS. The CDR3 is 13 amino acids long, termini counted. This chain's CDR3 is CASSGTGFGTLLI.

The chain employs TRBV2 and TRBJ2-5, with 7 bases that match TRBD2. The length of the CDR3 is 14 residues. J was trimmed by 4 bases and V by 0 bases; bases with no gene match: 2. The germline V gene encodes CDR1 SNHLY and CDR2 FYNNEI. The CDR3 reads CASSEAGGGETQYF. Here the CDR3 DNA reads TGTGCCAGCAGTGAAGCGGGGGGGGGAGAGACCCAGTACTTC. Based on the CDR3 plus reference TRBV2 and TRBJ2-5, the full variable domain is EPEVTQTPSHQVTQMGQEVILRCVPISNHLYFYWYRQILGQKVEFLVSFYNNEISEKSEIFDDQFSVERPDGSNFTLKIRSTKLEDSAMYFCASSEAGGGETQYFGPGTRLLVL.

The genes are TRBV5-1 and TRBJ1-3; TRBD1 matches at 8 bases. Germline lookup yields CDR1 SGHRS and CDR2 YFSETQ. CDR3 length: 15 residues. Trimming at V came to 2 bases and at J to 3 bases, leaving 4 bases not matched to a gene. The CDR3 DNA is TGCGCCAGCAGCTTCCAGGGGGCCTTTGGAAACACCATATATTTT. Translated: CASSFQGAFGNTIYF.

V and J are TRBV6-2 or TRBV6-3 and TRBJ2-7, with 8 bases lining up with TRBD1. There are 13 residues in the CDR3. Germline V gene sequence: CDR1 MNHEY, CDR2 SVGEGT. Losses at the gene ends were 6 bases for V and 6 bases for J; bases not matched to a gene: 7. The CDR3 region is CASSPTDRAEQYF. In DNA form, the CDR3 reads TGTGCCAGCAGCCCCACGGACAGGGCCGAGCAGTACTTC.

In DNA form, the CDR3 reads TGTGCCAGCAGTAGAAGACAGGGAAGGAACAATGAGCAGTTCTTC. Translated: CASSRRQGRNNEQFF. The chain links TRBV7-2 to TRBJ2-1; 7 bases line up with TRBD1. The J segment lost 5 bases and the V segment lost 6 bases, leaving 10 bases of the junction unmatched. Germline CDR1 reads SGHTA; CDR2 reads FQGNSA. This CDR3 region has 15 residues.

The CDR3 here is CASSFGGGMNTEAFF. The CDR3 DNA follows: TGTGCCAGCAGCTTTGGGGGGGGGATGAACACTGAAGCTTTCTTT. The chain uses TRBV7-8 and TRBJ1-1; possible D gene TRBD1, 5 bases. The CDR3 spans 15 residues. Germline CDR1 SGHVS, CDR2 FQNEAQ. V was trimmed by 3 bases and J by 0 bases, leaving 11 bases between them.

This sequence joins TRBV6-5 and TRBJ2-3; D is possibly TRBD1 (5 bases). This CDR3 has 15 residues. V gave up 2 bases and J gave up 3 bases, with 12 bases separating them. CDR1 is MNHEY, CDR2 SVGAGI, per germline. CDR3 DNA sequence: TGTGCCAGCAGTTACCGGCAGGGTCGGACAGATACGCAGTATTTT. Its protein is CASSYRQGRTDTQYF.

The V and J genes are TRBV6-6 and TRBJ1-6; TRBD1 agrees at 11 bases. With V trimmed by 5 bases and J by 4 bases, 7 bases remained unmatched. The CDR3 runs to 17 residues. The germline V gene encodes CDR1 MNHNY and CDR2 SVGAGI (reference sequence). CDR3 loop: CASSRTGGLRYNSPLHF. As DNA, the CDR3 is TGTGCCAGCAGTCGGACAGGGGGCTTGAGGTATAATTCACCCCTCCACTTT.

The chain uses TRBV5-1 and TRBJ2-1, with 11 bases aligning to TRBD2. Trimming at V came to 7 bases and at J to 5 bases, leaving 5 bases not matched to a gene. Germline values: CDR1 SGHRS, CDR2 YFSETQ. The CDR3 length is 14 residues. The CDR3 DNA reads as TGCGCCAGCTTCACTAGCGGGGGAAACAATGAGCAGTTCTTC. It codes for CASFTSGGNNEQFF.

The chain recombines TRBV7-9 with TRBJ1-1, with 10 bases that match TRBD1. Trimming at V came to 0 bases and at J to 1 base, leaving 2 bases not matched to a gene. The CDR3 covers 16 residues. CDR1 and CDR2 (germline): SEHNR, FQNEAQ (reference sequence). CDR3 amino acids: CASSLAGTGANTEAFF. DNA of the CDR3: TGTGCCAGCAGCTTAGCGGGGACAGGGGCGAACACTGAAGCTTTCTTT.

The J gene is TRBJ2-1, the V gene TRBV6-5, with 8 bases fitting TRBD2. With V trimmed by 4 bases and J by 6 bases, 5 bases remained unmatched. There are 14 residues in the CDR3. From germline, CDR1 is MNHEY and CDR2 SVGAGI. Here the CDR3 reads CASSSMTSANEQFF. The CDR3 bases are TGTGCCAGCAGTTCTATGACTAGCGCCAATGAGCAGTTCTTC.

This chain uses TRBV15 with TRBJ1-5, with TRBD1 matching over 7 bases. This CDR3 contains 12 residues. V shed 8 bases and J 3 bases; nucleotides not matched to a gene: 1. The V gene's germline CDR1 is LNHNV and CDR2 YYDKDF (reference sequence). CDR3 in DNA: TGTGCCACCGGACAGGACAATCAGCCCCAGCATTTT. It encodes CATGQDNQPQHF. Complete variable domain (other parts from reference TRBV15 and TRBJ1-5): DAMVIQNPRYQVTQFGKPVTLSCSQTLNHNVMYWYQQKSSQAPKLLFHYYDKDFNNEADTPDNFQSRRPNTSFCFLDIRSPGLGDTAMYLCATGQDNQPQHFGDGTRLSIL.

This chain connects TRBV20-1 to TRBJ2-1; D remains ambiguous. The length of the CDR3 is 13 residues. Deletions cut 5 bases from V and 0 bases from J, with 8 bases between. CDR1 and CDR2 from the germline V gene are DFQATT and SNEGSKA (reference sequence). The CDR3 region has the DNA TGCAGTGCTGGTGTGAGCTCCTACAATGAGCAGTTCTTC. It is translated as CSAGVSSYNEQFF.

This chain connects TRBV30 to TRBJ1-6; D might be TRBD1 (6 bases). The CDR3 contains 14 residues. The ends were cut back, 4 bases at V and 7 bases at J, with 14 bases in the middle. Germline CDR1 and CDR2: GTSNPN and SVGIG (reference sequence). The CDR3: CAWTLTTGNSPLHF. CDR3 nucleotides: TGTGCCTGGACTCTGACTACAGGGAATTCACCCCTCCACTTT.

This clone was found many times. The chain carries TRBV4-2 and TRBJ2-1; no clear D gene. Germline V gives CDR1 LGHNA, CDR2 YNFKEQ. V was clipped by 1 base and J by 10 bases, with 11 bases between them. This CDR3 contains 13 residues. The CDR3 is CASSQGEVFEQFF. CDR3 DNA sequence: TGTGCCAGCAGCCAAGGCGAGGTATTCGAGCAGTTCTTC.

A few counts support this clone. The chain employs TRBV5-4 and TRBJ2-2; 9 nucleotides align to TRBD1. This CDR3 region has 14 residues. Germline-derived CDR1 and CDR2 are SGHNT and YYREEE (reference sequence). With 4 bases clipped from V and 3 bases from J, the junction kept 1 base outside the gene matches. The CDR3 sequence: CASSTGGHTGELFF. The CDR3 nucleotides are TGTGCCAGCAGCACAGGGGGCCACACCGGGGAGCTGTTTTTT.

This clone was recorded once. The chain combines TRBV24-1 with TRBJ1-2; tentative D call: TRBD1 (6 bases). CDR3 length: 14 amino acids. Germline CDR1 is KGHDR and CDR2 is SFDVKD. V was trimmed by 3 bases and J by 8 bases, leaving 15 bases between them. The CDR3 region has the DNA TGTGCCACCAGTGATCCACAGGGTTGGAGCGGCTACACCTTC. This sequence encodes CATSDPQGWSGYTF.

The chain employs TRBV19 and TRBJ2-7; no clear D. V gave up 3 bases and J gave up 1 base, with 10 bases separating them. Germline values: CDR1 LNHDA, CDR2 SQIVND (reference sequence). This CDR3 has 14 residues. The CDR3 spells CASSITTLSYEQYF. In nucleotides, the CDR3 is TGTGCCAGTAGTATCACGACTCTGTCCTACGAGCAGTACTTC. Using reference TRBV19 and TRBJ2-7 for the parts outside the CDR3, the full variable domain is DGGITQSPKYLFRKEGQNVTLSCEQNLNHDAMYWYRQDPGQGLRLIYYSQIVNDFQKGDIAEGYSVSREKKESFPLTVTSAQKNPTAFYLCASSITTLSYEQYFGPGTRLTVT.

The chain carries TRBV29-1 and TRBJ2-1; 9 positions agree with TRBD1. The germline V gene encodes CDR1 SQVTM and CDR2 ANQGSEA. The CDR3 loop spans 13 amino acids. With 4 bases clipped from V and 4 bases from J, the junction kept 2 bases outside the gene matches. CDR3 sequence (DNA): TGCAGCGTTGTCGGGACAGGGTACAATGAGCAGTTCTTC. It codes for CSVVGTGYNEQFF.

This clone was counted a single time. The chain has TRBV5-8 and TRBJ2-1; 9 nucleotides agree with TRBD1. The J segment lost 2 bases and the V segment lost 3 bases, leaving 3 bases of the junction unmatched. Germline V gene lookup returns CDR1 SGHTS and CDR2 YDEGEE. This CDR3 is built from 15 residues. The CDR3 DNA sequence: TGTGCCAGCAGCTCAGGACAGGGGCCCTACAATGAGCAGTTCTTC. This gives the protein CASSSGQGPYNEQFF.

The gene calls are TRBV6-5 and TRBJ2-1; a possible D gene is TRBD2 (6 bases). Deletions cut 2 bases from V and 2 bases from J, with 13 bases between. The germline CDR1 and CDR2 sequences are MNHEY and SVGAGI. This CDR3 is built from 16 residues. CDR3 region: CASSYQAGNAYNEQFF. In DNA form, the CDR3 reads TGTGCCAGCAGTTACCAGGCGGGAAACGCCTACAATGAGCAGTTCTTC.

This clone was detected a few times. The rearrangement links TRBV27 to TRBJ1-5; no reliable D call. V was cut by 5 bases and J by 3 bases, with 14 bases left in between. This CDR3 contains 15 residues. CDR1 MNHEY and CDR2 SMNVEV come from the germline V gene (reference sequence). The CDR3 bases are TGTGCCAGCAGTCCGGTGGGAGGGAACAATCAGCCCCAGCATTTT. Translated: CASSPVGGNNQPQHF.

This rearrangement joins TRBV24-1 to TRBJ1-4; TRBD1 is a possible D gene (5 bases). The CDR3 has 13 amino acids. V lost 9 bases to trimming and J lost 8 bases, with 15 bases between them. CDR1 is KGHDR, CDR2 SFDVKD, per germline. CDR3 region: CATPRQGREKLFF. DNA of the CDR3: TGTGCCACCCCGCGGCAGGGAAGGGAAAAACTGTTTTTT.

The CDR3 sequence is CASKGQSLREQFF. In DNA, the CDR3 is TGTGCCAGCAAAGGACAGTCCCTAAGGGAGCAGTTCTTC. This chain links TRBV6-5 with TRBJ2-1, with D possibly TRBD1 on 6 matching bases. V lost 7 bases and J lost 10, with 17 bases in between. CDR1 is MNHEY and CDR2 is SVGAGI in the germline V gene. This CDR3 is 13 amino acids long.

The V and J genes are TRBV6-5 and TRBJ1-5, with 8 bases identical to TRBD1. The V gene end was trimmed by 7 bases and the J gene end by 7 bases; junction bases not matched to a gene: 12. Germline-derived CDR1 and CDR2 are MNHEY and SVGAGI. This CDR3 has 15 amino acids. CDR3 sequence reads: CASNTPGGRGQPQHF. The CDR3 coding sequence is TGTGCCAGCAATACCCCAGGGGGCCGGGGCCAGCCCCAGCATTTT.

The chain links TRBV27 to TRBJ2-3; no clear D. This CDR3 has 13 amino acids. The V gene's germline CDR1 is MNHEY and CDR2 SMNVEV (reference sequence). V dropped 3 bases and J dropped 10 bases, with 14 bases sitting between them. The chain's CDR3 is CASSLRFLEAQYF. DNA for the CDR3: TGTGCCAGCAGTTTGAGATTTCTCGAGGCGCAGTATTTT.